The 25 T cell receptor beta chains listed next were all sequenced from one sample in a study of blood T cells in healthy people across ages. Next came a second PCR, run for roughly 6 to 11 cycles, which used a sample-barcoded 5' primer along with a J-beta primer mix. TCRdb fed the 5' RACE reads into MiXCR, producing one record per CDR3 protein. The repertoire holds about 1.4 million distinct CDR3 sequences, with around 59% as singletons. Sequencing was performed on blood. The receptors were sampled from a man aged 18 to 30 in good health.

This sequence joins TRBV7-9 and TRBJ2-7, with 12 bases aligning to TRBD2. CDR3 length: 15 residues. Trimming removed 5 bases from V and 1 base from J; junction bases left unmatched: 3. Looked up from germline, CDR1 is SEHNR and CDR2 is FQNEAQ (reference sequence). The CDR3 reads CASSTTSGRSYEQYF. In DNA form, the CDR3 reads TGTGCCAGCAGCACCACTAGCGGGAGGTCCTACGAGCAGTACTTC.

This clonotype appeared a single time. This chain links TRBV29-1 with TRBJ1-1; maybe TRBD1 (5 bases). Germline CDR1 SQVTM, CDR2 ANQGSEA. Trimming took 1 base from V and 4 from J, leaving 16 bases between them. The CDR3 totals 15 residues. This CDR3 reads CSVEGGGEKGTEAFF. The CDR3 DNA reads TGCAGCGTTGAAGGTGGAGGGGAAAAAGGCACTGAAGCTTTCTTT.

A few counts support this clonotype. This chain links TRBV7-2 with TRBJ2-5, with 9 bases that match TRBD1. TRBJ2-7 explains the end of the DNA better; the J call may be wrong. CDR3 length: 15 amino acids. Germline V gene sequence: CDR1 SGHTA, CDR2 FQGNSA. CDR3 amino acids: CASSASGTGPYEQYF. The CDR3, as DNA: TGTGCCAGCAGCGCCTCCGGGACAGGGCCCTACGAGCAGTACTTC.

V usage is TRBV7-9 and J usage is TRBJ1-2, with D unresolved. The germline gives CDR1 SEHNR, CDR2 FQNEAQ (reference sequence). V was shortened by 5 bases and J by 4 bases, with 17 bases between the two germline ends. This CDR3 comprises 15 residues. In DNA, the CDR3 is TGTGCCAGCAGCCCCTCACAATATTTGCTCTATGGCTACACCTTC. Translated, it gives CASSPSQYLLYGYTF.

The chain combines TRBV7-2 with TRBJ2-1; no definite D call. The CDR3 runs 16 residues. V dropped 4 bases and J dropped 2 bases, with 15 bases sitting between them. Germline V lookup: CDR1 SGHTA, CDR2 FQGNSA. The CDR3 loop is CASSYLRASPYNEQFF. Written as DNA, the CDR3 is TGTGCCAGCAGCTACCTTCGAGCGTCCCCCTACAATGAGCAGTTCTTC. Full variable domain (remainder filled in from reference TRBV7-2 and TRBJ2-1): GAGVSQSPSNKVTEKGKDVELRCDPISGHTALYWYRQSLGQGLEFLIYFQGNSAPDKSGLPSDRFSAERTGGSVSTLTIQRTQQEDSAVYLCASSYLRASPYNEQFFGPGTRLTVL.

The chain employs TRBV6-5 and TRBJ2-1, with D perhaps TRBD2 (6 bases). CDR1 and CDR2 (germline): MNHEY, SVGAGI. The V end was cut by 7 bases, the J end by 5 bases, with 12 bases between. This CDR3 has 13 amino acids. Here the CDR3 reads CASTEEGDNEQFF. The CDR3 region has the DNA TGTGCCAGCACCGAGGAGGGCGACAATGAGCAGTTCTTC.

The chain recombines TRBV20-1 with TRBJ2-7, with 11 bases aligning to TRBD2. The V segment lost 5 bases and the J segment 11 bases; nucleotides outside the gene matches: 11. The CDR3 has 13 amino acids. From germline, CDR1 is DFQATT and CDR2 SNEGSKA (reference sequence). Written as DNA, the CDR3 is TGCAGTGCTTCACTAGCGGGAGCTATGCTTAAGTACTTC. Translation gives CSASLAGAMLKYF.

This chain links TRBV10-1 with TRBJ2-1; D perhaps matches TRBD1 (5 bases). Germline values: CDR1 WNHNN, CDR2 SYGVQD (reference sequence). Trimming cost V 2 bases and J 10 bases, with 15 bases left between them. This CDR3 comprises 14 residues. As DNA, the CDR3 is TGCGCCAGCAGTGAGAGCCGGACAAGTTACGAGCAGTTCTTC. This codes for CASSESRTSYEQFF.

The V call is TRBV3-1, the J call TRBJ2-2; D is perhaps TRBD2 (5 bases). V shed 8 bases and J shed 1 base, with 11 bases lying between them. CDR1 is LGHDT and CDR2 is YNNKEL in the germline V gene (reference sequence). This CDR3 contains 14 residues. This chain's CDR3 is CASAAEENTGELFF. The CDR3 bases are TGTGCCAGCGCCGCGGAGGAGAACACCGGGGAGCTGTTTTTT.

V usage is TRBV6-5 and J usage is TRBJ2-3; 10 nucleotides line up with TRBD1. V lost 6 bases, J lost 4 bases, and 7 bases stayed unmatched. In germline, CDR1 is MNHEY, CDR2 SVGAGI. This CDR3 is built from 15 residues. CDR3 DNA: TGTGCCAGCAGAAATACCGGGACAGGGGCAGATACGCAGTATTTT. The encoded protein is CASRNTGTGADTQYF.

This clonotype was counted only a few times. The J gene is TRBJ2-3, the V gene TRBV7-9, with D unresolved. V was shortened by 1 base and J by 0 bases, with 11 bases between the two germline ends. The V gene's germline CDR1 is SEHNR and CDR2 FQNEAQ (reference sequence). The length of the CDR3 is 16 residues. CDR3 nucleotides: TGTGCCAGCAGCTTAGAAGTACGGGTTAGCACAGATACGCAGTATTTT. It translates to CASSLEVRVSTDTQYF.

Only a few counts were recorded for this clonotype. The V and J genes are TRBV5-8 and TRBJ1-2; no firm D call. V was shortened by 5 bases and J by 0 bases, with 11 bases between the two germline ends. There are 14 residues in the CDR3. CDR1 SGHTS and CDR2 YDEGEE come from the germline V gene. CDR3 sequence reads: CASSVGGTNYGYTF. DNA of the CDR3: TGTGCCAGCAGTGTGGGAGGGACTAACTATGGCTACACCTTC.

The CDR3 DNA reads as TGTGCCAGCAGCCAAAGGATCTTGTGGAGGGATTGGGATAGGGTTACAGATACGCAGTATTTT. As protein: CASSQRILWRDWDRVTDTQYF. The chain links TRBV14 to TRBJ2-3; tentative D call: TRBD2 (6 bases). The V gene lost 2 bases and the J gene lost 3 bases, with 30 bases spanning the gap. Germline lookup yields CDR1 SGHDN and CDR2 FVKESK. The CDR3 has 21 residues.

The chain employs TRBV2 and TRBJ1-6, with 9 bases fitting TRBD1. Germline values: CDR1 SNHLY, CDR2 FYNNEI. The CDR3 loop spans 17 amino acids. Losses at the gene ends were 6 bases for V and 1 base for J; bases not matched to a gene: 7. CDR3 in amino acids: CASSEGQGWSYNSPLHF. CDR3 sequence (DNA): TGTGCCAGCAGCGAGGGACAGGGATGGTCCTATAATTCACCCCTCCACTTT.

This chain's CDR3 is CSARVVQRSYNEQFF. The CDR3 bases are TGCAGTGCTAGAGTCGTACAGCGGTCTTACAATGAGCAGTTCTTC. The chain links TRBV20-1 to TRBJ2-1; tentatively, D is TRBD2 (5 bases). The ends were cut back, 1 base at V and 4 bases at J, with 14 bases in the middle. The CDR3 sequence is 15 residues long. Germline CDR1 reads DFQATT; CDR2 reads SNEGSKA (reference sequence).

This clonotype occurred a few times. CDR3 region: CSVELDTQYF. In DNA, the CDR3 is TGCAGCGTTGAATTAGATACGCAGTATTTT. This chain connects TRBV29-1 to TRBJ2-3, with unresolved D. Germline CDR1 and CDR2: SQVTM and ANQGSEA. Trimming pared 2 bases from V and 5 bases from J, leaving 2 bases between. CDR3 length equals 10 residues.

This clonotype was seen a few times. The CDR3 is CASSSTGGAGTDTQYF. The DNA of the CDR3 is TGTGCCAGCAGTTCGACAGGGGGCGCGGGCACAGATACGCAGTATTTT. The J gene is TRBJ2-3, the V gene TRBV28; TRBD1 matches at 10 bases. Losses at the gene ends were 4 bases for V and 1 base for J; bases not matched to a gene: 5. This CDR3 region has 16 residues. The germline gives CDR1 MDHEN, CDR2 SYDVKM.

In DNA form, the CDR3 reads TGTGCCATCAGTGGGACCGGGACAGGTGGCTACACCTTC. This encodes CAISGTGTGGYTF. V usage is TRBV10-3 and J usage is TRBJ1-2, with 8 bases identical to TRBD1. The germline CDR1 and CDR2 sequences are ENHRY and SYGVKD. J was trimmed by 7 bases and V by 4 bases; bases with no gene match: 5. The CDR3 sequence is 13 residues long.

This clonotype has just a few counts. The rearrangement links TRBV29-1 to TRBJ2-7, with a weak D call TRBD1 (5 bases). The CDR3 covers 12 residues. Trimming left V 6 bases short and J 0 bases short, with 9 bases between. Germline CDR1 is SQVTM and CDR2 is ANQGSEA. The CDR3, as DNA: TGCAGCGTAAAGGGGTCCTCCTACGAGCAGTACTTC. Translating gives CSVKGSSYEQYF.

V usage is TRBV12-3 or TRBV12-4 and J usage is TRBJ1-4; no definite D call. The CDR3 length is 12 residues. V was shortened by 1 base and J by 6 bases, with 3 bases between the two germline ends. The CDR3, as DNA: TGTGCCAGCAGTTTAGGCTATGAAAAACTGTTTTTT. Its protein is CASSLGYEKLFF.

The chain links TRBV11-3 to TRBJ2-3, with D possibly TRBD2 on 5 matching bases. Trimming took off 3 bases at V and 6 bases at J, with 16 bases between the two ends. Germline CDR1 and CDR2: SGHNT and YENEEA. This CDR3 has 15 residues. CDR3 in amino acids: CASSFRVSIADTQYF. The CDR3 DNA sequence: TGTGCCAGCAGCTTCCGGGTGTCGATAGCGGATACGCAGTATTTT. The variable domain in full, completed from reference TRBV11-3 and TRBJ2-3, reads EAGVVQSPRYKIIEKKQPVAFWCNPISGHNTLYWYLQNLGQGPELLIRYENEEAVDDSQLPKDRFSAERLKGVDSTLKIQPAELGDSAVYLCASSFRVSIADTQYFGPGTRLTVL.

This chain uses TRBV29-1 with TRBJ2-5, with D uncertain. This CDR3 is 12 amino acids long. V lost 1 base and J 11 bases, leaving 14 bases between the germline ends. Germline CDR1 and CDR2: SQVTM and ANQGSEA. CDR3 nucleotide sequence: TGCAGCGTTGAAGCGGGCCCCCCAGAGCAGTACTTC. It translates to CSVEAGPPEQYF.

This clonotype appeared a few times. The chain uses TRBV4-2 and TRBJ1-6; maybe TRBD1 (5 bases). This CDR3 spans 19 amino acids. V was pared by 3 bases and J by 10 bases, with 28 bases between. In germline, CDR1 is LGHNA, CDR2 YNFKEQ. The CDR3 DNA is TGTGCCAGCAGCCACCCACCCGAACAGGAGTTTTATTTCGGATCACCCCTCCACTTT. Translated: CASSHPPEQEFYFGSPLHF.

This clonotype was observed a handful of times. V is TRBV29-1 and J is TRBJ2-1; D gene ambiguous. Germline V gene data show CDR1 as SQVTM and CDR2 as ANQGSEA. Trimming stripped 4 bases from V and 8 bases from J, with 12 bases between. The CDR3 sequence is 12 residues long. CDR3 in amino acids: CSVGQSRDEQFF. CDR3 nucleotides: TGCAGCGTTGGTCAGTCCCGGGATGAGCAGTTCTTC.

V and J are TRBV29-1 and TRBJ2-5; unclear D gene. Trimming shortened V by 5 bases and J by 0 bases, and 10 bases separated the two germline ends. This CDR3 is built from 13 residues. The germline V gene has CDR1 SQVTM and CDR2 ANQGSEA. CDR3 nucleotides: TGCAGCGTTCAACCTCTGGACCAAGAGACCCAGTACTTC. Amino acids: CSVQPLDQETQYF.